This T cell receptor beta chain emerged from a study of T-cell reconstitution after alpha-beta-depleted transplantation in children. General study points: From newly produced T cells came most of the T-cell counts and diversity one year after transplant. Expanded clones from the graft, numbering several hundred, reportedly supplied alpha-beta T cells about two months after transplant.

The authors prepared the TCRbeta library with unique molecular identifiers. TCRdb fed the PCR reads into MiXCR, producing one record per CDR3 protein. This table holds about a million distinct CDR3 sequences, about 29% found once. The CDR3 totals 13 residues. CDR1 and CDR2 from the germline V gene are DFQATT and SNEGSKA (reference sequence). Trimming removed 3 bases from V and 3 bases from J, with 12 bases in between. To note about this clonotype: The antigen remains unidentified.

The sample here was PBMCs, mostly from graft donor cells, taken 360 days after TCRalphabeta/CD19-depleted stem cell transplant. The chain has TRBV20-1 and TRBJ2-7; D tentatively reads TRBD1 or TRBD2 (5 bases each). The receptor was derived from a boy in the first two years of life who had a stem cell transplant for SCID, so the T cells may come from the graft donor. The CDR3 bases are TGCAGTGCTAGTATTGGGGGAATCTACGAGCAGTACTTC. Encoded protein: CSASIGGIYEQYF.